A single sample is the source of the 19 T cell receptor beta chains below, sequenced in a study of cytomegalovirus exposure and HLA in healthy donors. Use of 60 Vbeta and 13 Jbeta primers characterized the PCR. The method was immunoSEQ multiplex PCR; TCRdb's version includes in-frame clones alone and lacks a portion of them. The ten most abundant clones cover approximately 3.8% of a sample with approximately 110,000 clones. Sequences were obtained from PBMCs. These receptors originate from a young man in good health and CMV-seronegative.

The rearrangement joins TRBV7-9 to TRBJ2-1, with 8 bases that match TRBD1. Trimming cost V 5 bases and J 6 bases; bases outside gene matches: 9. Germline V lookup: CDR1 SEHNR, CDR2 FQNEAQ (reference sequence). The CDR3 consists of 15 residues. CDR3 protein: CASSHVGQAINEQFF. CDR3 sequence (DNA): TGTGCCAGCAGCCATGTGGGACAGGCGATCAATGAGCAGTTCTTC.

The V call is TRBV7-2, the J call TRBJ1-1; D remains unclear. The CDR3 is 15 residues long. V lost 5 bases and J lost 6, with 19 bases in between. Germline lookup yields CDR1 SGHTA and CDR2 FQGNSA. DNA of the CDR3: TGTGCCAGCAGCCCTGGAGGGCAGTCGATCTCTGAAGCTTTCTTT. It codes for CASSPGGQSISEAFF.

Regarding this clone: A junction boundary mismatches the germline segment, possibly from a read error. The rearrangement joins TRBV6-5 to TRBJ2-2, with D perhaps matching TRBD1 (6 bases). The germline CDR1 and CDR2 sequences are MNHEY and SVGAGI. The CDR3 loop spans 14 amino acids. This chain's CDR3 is CASSSGQRTGKLFF. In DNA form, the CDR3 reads TGTGCCAGCAGTTCCGGACAGAGGACCGGGAAGCTGTTTTTT.

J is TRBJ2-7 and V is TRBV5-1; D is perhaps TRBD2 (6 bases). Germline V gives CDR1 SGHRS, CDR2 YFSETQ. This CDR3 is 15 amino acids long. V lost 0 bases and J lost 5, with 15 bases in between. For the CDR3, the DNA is TGCGCCAGCAGCTTGGGAGGGCGGGGTCTTGACGAGCAGTACTTC. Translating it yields CASSLGGRGLDEQYF.

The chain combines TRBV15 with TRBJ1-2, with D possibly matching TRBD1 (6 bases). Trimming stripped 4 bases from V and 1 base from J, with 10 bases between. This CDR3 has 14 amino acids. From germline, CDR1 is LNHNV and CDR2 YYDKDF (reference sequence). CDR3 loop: CATSITDSNYGYTF. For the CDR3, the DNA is TGTGCCACCAGCATTACGGACAGTAACTATGGCTACACCTTC.

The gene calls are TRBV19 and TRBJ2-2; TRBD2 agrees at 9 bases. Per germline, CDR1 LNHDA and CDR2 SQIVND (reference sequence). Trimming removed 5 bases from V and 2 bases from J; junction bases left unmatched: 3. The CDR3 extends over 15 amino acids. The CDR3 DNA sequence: TGTGCCAGTAGTCGGGGACTAGCCAACACCGGGGAGCTGTTTTTT. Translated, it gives CASSRGLANTGELFF. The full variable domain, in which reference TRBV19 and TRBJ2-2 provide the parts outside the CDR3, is DGGITQSPKYLFRKEGQNVTLSCEQNLNHDAMYWYRQDPGQGLRLIYYSQIVNDFQKGDIAEGYSVSREKKESFPLTVTSAQKNPTAFYLCASSRGLANTGELFFGEGSRLTVL.

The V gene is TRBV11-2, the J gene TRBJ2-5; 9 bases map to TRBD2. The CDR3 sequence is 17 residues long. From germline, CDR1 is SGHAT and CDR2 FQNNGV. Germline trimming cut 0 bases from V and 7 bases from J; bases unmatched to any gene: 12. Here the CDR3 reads CASSLDIRVAGEWTQYF. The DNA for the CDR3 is TGTGCCAGCAGCTTAGACATTAGAGTAGCGGGAGAATGGACCCAGTACTTC.

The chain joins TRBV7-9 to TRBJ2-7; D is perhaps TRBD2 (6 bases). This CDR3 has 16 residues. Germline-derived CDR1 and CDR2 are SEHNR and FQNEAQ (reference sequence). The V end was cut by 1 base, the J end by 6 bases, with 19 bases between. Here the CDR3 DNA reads TGTGCCAGCAGCTTAGGAGGTGAAGCAGGGAGGCGCGAGCAGTACTTC. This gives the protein CASSLGGEAGRREQYF.

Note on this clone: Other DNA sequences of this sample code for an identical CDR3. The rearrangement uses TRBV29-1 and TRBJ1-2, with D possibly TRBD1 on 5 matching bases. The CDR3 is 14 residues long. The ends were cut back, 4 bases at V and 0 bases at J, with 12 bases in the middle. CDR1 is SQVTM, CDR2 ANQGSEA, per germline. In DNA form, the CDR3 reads TGCAGCGTTGGACTAGAGGGGACTAACTATGGCTACACCTTC. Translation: CSVGLEGTNYGYTF.

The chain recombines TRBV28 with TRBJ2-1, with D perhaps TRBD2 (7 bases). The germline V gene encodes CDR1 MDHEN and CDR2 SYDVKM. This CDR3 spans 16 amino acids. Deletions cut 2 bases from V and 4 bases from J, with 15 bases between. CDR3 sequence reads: CASSLGGRGDYNEQFF. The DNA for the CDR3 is TGTGCCAGCAGTTTAGGTGGGAGGGGGGATTACAATGAGCAGTTCTTC.

The CDR3, as DNA: TGCGCCAGCAGCCCGATCGGACAGGTCTACGAGCAGTACTTC. Its protein product is CASSPIGQVYEQYF. J is TRBJ2-7 and V is TRBV5-1; 7 nucleotides match TRBD1. This CDR3 is 14 amino acids long. The J segment lost 3 bases and the V segment lost 4 bases, leaving 7 bases of the junction unmatched. Germline lookup yields CDR1 SGHRS and CDR2 YFSETQ. Full variable domain (missing parts from reference TRBV5-1 and TRBJ2-7): KAGVTQTPRYLIKTRGQQVTLSCSPISGHRSVSWYQQTPGQGLQFLFEYFSETQRNKGNFPGRFSGRQFSNSRSEMNVSTLELGDSALYLCASSPIGQVYEQYFGPGTRLTVT.

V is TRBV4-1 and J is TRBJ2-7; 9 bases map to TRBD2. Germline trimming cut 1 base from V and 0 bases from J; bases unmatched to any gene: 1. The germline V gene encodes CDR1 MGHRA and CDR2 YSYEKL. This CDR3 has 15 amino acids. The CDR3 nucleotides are TGCGCCAGCAGCCAAGGACTAGCGGTCTCCTACGAGCAGTACTTC. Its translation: CASSQGLAVSYEQYF.

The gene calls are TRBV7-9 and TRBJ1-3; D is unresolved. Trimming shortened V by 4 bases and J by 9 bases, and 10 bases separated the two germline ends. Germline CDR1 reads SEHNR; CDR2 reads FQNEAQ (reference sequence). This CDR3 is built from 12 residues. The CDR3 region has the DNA TGTGCCAGCAGCTCACTGGAGGTCACCATATATTTT. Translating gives CASSSLEVTIYF.

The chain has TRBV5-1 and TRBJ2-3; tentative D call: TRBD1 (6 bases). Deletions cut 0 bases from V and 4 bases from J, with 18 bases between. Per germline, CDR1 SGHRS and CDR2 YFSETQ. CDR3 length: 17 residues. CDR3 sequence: CASSLDGTPNRADTQYF. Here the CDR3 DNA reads TGCGCCAGCAGCTTGGATGGGACGCCGAACAGGGCAGATACGCAGTATTTT.

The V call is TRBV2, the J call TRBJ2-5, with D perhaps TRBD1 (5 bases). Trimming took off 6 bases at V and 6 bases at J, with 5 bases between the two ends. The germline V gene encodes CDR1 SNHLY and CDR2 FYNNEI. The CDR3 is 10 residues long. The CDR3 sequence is CASRDKTQYF. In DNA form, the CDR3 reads TGTGCCAGCAGGGACAAGACCCAGTACTTC.

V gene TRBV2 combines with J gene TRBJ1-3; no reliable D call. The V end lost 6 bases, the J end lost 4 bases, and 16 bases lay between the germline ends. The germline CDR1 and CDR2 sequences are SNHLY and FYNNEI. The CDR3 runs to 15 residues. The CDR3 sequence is CASRREGELGNTIYF. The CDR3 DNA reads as TGTGCCAGCAGGAGAGAGGGAGAGCTCGGAAACACCATATATTTT.

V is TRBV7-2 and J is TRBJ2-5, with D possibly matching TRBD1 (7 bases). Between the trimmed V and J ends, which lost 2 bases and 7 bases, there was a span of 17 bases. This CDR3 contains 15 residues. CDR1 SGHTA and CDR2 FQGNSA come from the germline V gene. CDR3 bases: TGTGCCAGCAGCTTAAGATCGGGGGCAGGGGGGACCCAGTACTTC. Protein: CASSLRSGAGGTQYF.

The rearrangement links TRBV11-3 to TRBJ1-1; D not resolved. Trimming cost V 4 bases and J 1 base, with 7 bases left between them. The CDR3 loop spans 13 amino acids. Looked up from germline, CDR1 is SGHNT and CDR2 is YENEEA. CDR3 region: CASSSQENTEAFF. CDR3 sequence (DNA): TGTGCCAGCAGCTCCCAGGAGAACACTGAAGCTTTCTTT.

CDR3 in amino acids: CASSQDNGQAEQYF. CDR3 nucleotide sequence: TGTGCCAGCAGCCAAGATAACGGACAGGCCGAGCAGTACTTC. This chain uses TRBV4-2 with TRBJ2-7; the match to TRBD1 covers 7 bases. Germline CDR1 reads LGHNA; CDR2 reads YNFKEQ. The CDR3 sequence is 14 residues long. V shed 0 bases, J shed 6 bases, and the junction held 5 bases outside the gene matches.